Listed here is a single T cell receptor beta chain. Its matching antigen is unknown. The data originate from a study of a mutant IDH1 vaccine in newly diagnosed glioma. Study as a whole: Investigators started vaccination 4-6 weeks after radiotherapy alone, or with temozolomide cycles. Treatment recipients were about 60% male and around 38% female, and their mean age was about 40 years.

Time point in this sample: week 35, safety follow-up. What each vaccine dose contained was 300 ug of mutant IDH1 20-mer peptide, accompanied by topical imiquimod. Across weeks 1, 3, 5, 7, 11, 15, 19 and 23, patients received a vaccination each time, eight in all. Germline CDR1 reads SEHNR; CDR2 reads FQNEAQ (reference sequence). Trimming shortened V by 1 base and J by 7 bases, and 6 bases separated the two germline ends. The CDR3 sequence is 12 residues long. Assay: immunoSEQ multiplex PCR; the TCRdb copy retains only in-frame clones and omits some. Here the sample spans roughly 52,000 clones, roughly four fifths being singletons.

The rearrangement joins TRBV7-9 to TRBJ2-3; D unclear. Sequenced here: PBMCs, sampled from a glioma patient whose treatment included an IDH1 peptide vaccine. The sequence was obtained from a man aged 40-49 years with glioma. The DNA for the CDR3 is TGTGCCAGCAGCTTAGATGGTCATACGCAGTATTTT. Translated, it gives CASSLDGHTQYF.